A selection of T cell receptor beta chains follows, all from one sample in a study of beta chain features in type 1 diabetes. The data were produced by immunoSEQ multiplex PCR, yet TCRdb's version contains in-frame clones alone and is incomplete. The sample contains hundreds of thousands of clones, around an eighth of which appear only once. The material sequenced was naive CD4+ T cells from blood. The receptors stem from a man between 18 and 29 years old with type 1 diabetes. Both conserved end residues are part of each CDR3. The D gene is left open where the match is weak. Not all rows give a size; the values are once, few, many and, for expanded clones, a class.

CDR3aa: CGAPGGSRNTQYF
CDR3nt: TGTGGTGCACCCGGCGGGAGTCGAAATACGCAGTATTTT
v_gene: TRBV2
abundance: few
d_gene: TRBD2
j_gene: TRBJ2-3

CDR3aa: CASSPQGYYGYTF
CDR3nt: TGTGCCAGCAGCCCACAGGGCTACTATGGCTACACCTTC
v_gene: TRBV7-9
abundance: few
d_gene: -
j_gene: TRBJ1-2

CDR3aa: CASSVEGIRSSYEQYF
CDR3nt: TGTGCCAGCAGTGTCGAAGGGATCCGGAGCTCCTACGAGCAGTACTTC
v_gene: TRBV25-1
abundance: -
d_gene: -
j_gene: TRBJ2-7

CDR3aa: CASSPLNVNTEAFF
CDR3nt: TGTGCCAGCTCACCGCTCAACGTGAACACTGAAGCTTTCTTT
v_gene: TRBV18
abundance: few
d_gene: -
j_gene: TRBJ1-1

CDR3aa: CASSFIATNEKLFF
CDR3nt: TGTGCCAGCAGCTTTATCGCAACTAATGAAAAACTGTTTTTT
v_gene: TRBV7-9
abundance: -
d_gene: -
j_gene: TRBJ1-4

CDR3aa: CASSQDQTGTGVPGELFF
CDR3nt: TGCGCCAGCAGCCAAGATCAAACCGGGACAGGGGTTCCCGGGGAGCTGTTTTTT
v_gene: TRBV4-1
abundance: few
d_gene: TRBD1
j_gene: TRBJ2-2

CDR3aa: CASSVGGGGETQYF
CDR3nt: TGTGCCAGCAGCGTAGGTGGAGGCGGAGAGACCCAGTACTTC
v_gene: TRBV9
abundance: few
d_gene: -
j_gene: TRBJ2-5

CDR3aa: CASSDTRLIGNTIYF
CDR3nt: TGTGCCAGCAGTGATACCAGGTTAATCGGAAACACCATATATTTT
v_gene: TRBV25-1
abundance: -
d_gene: -
j_gene: TRBJ1-3

CDR3aa: CSVQGAQETQYF
CDR3nt: TGCAGCGTTCAAGGGGCCCAAGAGACCCAGTACTTC
v_gene: TRBV29-1
abundance: -
d_gene: -
j_gene: TRBJ2-5

CDR3aa: CASSQDWSGREQYF
CDR3nt: TGCGCCAGCAGCCAAGATTGGTCAGGGCGCGAGCAGTACTTC
v_gene: TRBV4-1
abundance: -
d_gene: -
j_gene: TRBJ2-7

CDR3aa: CASSLEARGKTQYF
CDR3nt: TGTGCCAGCAGCTTAGAGGCCAGAGGGAAGACCCAGTACTTC
v_gene: TRBV7-6
abundance: -
d_gene: -
j_gene: TRBJ2-5

CDR3aa: CASSYLYEQYF
CDR3nt: TGTGCCAGCAGTTACTTATACGAGCAGTACTTC
v_gene: TRBV6-5
abundance: few
d_gene: -
j_gene: TRBJ2-7

CDR3aa: CASSQDQAGTEAFF
CDR3nt: TGTGCCAGCAGCCAAGATCAGGCAGGCACTGAAGCTTTCTTT
v_gene: TRBV4-2
abundance: few
d_gene: -
j_gene: TRBJ1-1

CDR3aa: CASSPGQGGSYNEQFF
CDR3nt: TGCGCCAGCAGCCCGGGACAGGGGGGTTCCTACAATGAGCAGTTCTTC
v_gene: TRBV4-1
abundance: -
d_gene: TRBD1
j_gene: TRBJ2-1